The 28 T cell receptor beta chains in this list originate from one sample, sequenced in a study of T cell changes during pregnancy in multiple sclerosis. Generated by immunoSEQ multiplex PCR, the TCRdb table keeps only in-frame clones and is missing some. The top ten clones hold around 0.4% of a sample with 35,000 to 45,000 clones, 90% to 95% of them seen once. The sequencing used CD4+ T cells from peripheral blood mononuclear cells, collected in the first trimester of pregnancy. The receptor source for this set is a female donor with multiple sclerosis, enrolled in a pregnancy study.

This clone was observed a single time. The chain employs TRBV5-1 and TRBJ1-4, with TRBD1 identical over 7 bases. Germline CDR1 and CDR2: SGHRS and YFSETQ. The V segment lost 2 bases and the J segment 0 bases; nucleotides outside the gene matches: 4. There are 16 residues in the CDR3. The CDR3 nucleotides read TGCGCCAGCAGCTTAACAGGGGTCCCAACTAATGAAAAACTGTTTTTT. Its translation: CASSLTGVPTNEKLFF. Variable domain in full (rest from reference TRBV5-1 and TRBJ1-4): KAGVTQTPRYLIKTRGQQVTLSCSPISGHRSVSWYQQTPGQGLQFLFEYFSETQRNKGNFPGRFSGRQFSNSRSEMNVSTLELGDSALYLCASSLTGVPTNEKLFFGSGTQLSVL.

This clone was recorded only once. The gene calls are TRBV11-2 and TRBJ2-1; 10 bases are shared with TRBD2. Germline V gene data show CDR1 as SGHAT and CDR2 as FQNNGV. The ends lost 0 bases at V and 7 bases at J; junction bases unmatched: 12. The CDR3 sequence is 18 residues long. The CDR3 loop is CASSLDRAGGPFRNEQFF. In DNA form, the CDR3 reads TGTGCCAGCAGCTTAGATCGAGCGGGGGGGCCCTTTCGAAATGAGCAGTTCTTC.

The rearrangement links TRBV7-2 to TRBJ2-7, with 9 bases matching TRBD1. The CDR3 consists of 12 residues. The germline V gene has CDR1 SGHTA and CDR2 FQGNSA. V was clipped by 8 bases and J by 3 bases; unmatched bases: 2. For the CDR3, the DNA is TGTGCCAGCGGACAGGGGCTCTACGAGCAGTACTTC. Translation gives CASGQGLYEQYF.

The chain couples TRBV19 to TRBJ1-1; D gene unclear. Germline V lookup: CDR1 LNHDA, CDR2 SQIVND (reference sequence). The CDR3 extends over 14 amino acids. V was trimmed by 0 bases and J by 3 bases, leaving 8 bases between them. CDR3 protein: CASSIEVRDTEAFF. The CDR3 DNA sequence: TGTGCCAGTAGTATAGAGGTGAGGGACACTGAAGCTTTCTTT.

This rearrangement joins TRBV12-5 to TRBJ2-5; D call uncertain. This CDR3 contains 8 residues. Looked up from germline, CDR1 is LGHNT and CDR2 is FRNRAP. CDR3 amino acids: CDGGTQYF. The CDR3 nucleotides are TGTGACGGTGGGACCCAGTACTTC.

The CDR3 DNA sequence: TGTGCCAGCAGCCAGGGACAGGGGGCTCCCGGGGAGCTGTTTTTT. Amino acids: CASSQGQGAPGELFF. The rearrangement links TRBV11-3 to TRBJ2-2; TRBD1 matches 12 bases. The germline V gene encodes CDR1 SGHNT and CDR2 YENEEA. Germline trimming cut 5 bases from V and 6 bases from J; bases unmatched to any gene: 4. This CDR3 is 15 amino acids long.

V gene TRBV12-5 combines with J gene TRBJ1-3; D perhaps matches TRBD1 (6 bases). The germline V gene has CDR1 LGHNT and CDR2 FRNRAP. V dropped 6 bases and J dropped 0 bases, with 18 bases sitting between them. There are 17 residues in the CDR3. The CDR3: CASGRGRAGDSGNTIYF. CDR3 DNA sequence: TGTGCTAGTGGCCGGGGCCGGGCAGGGGACTCTGGAAACACCATATATTTT.

The chain couples TRBV5-1 to TRBJ1-4; 8 bases align to TRBD1. Germline V gene sequence: CDR1 SGHRS, CDR2 YFSETQ. CDR3 length: 15 residues. V was pared by 4 bases and J by 8 bases, with 10 bases of the junction left unmatched. CDR3 amino acids: CASSPIQGGQEKLFF. In DNA form, the CDR3 reads TGCGCCAGCAGCCCTATACAGGGGGGGCAAGAAAAACTGTTTTTT.

This clone occurred once. The gene calls are TRBV30 and TRBJ1-5; 8 bases agree with TRBD1. V gave up 2 bases and J gave up 7 bases; unmatched junction bases: 10. This CDR3 is built from 15 residues. From germline, CDR1 is GTSNPN and CDR2 SVGIG (reference sequence). CDR3 nucleotides: TGTGCCTGGAGTCCCCAGGACAGGGTCGGACAGCCCCAGCATTTT. Translated: CAWSPQDRVGQPQHF.

J is TRBJ1-2 and V is TRBV9, with D hard to call. This CDR3 has 12 residues. Trimming stripped 4 bases from V and 4 bases from J, with 8 bases between. From germline, CDR1 is SGDLS and CDR2 YYNGEE. The CDR3 is CASSLPSYGYTF. The CDR3 nucleotides are TGTGCCAGCAGCCTGCCCAGCTATGGCTACACCTTC.

This chain links TRBV6-1 with TRBJ1-2; TRBD1 is a possible D gene (6 bases). The CDR3 has 14 residues. The V gene's germline CDR1 is MNHNS and CDR2 SASEGT. V was trimmed by 4 bases and J by 2 bases, leaving 11 bases between them. The CDR3: CASSGVQGNYGYTF. The CDR3 DNA follows: TGTGCCAGCAGTGGGGTACAGGGAAACTATGGCTACACCTTC.

The gene calls are TRBV30 and TRBJ2-7, with D maybe TRBD2 (6 bases). Looked up from germline, CDR1 is GTSNPN and CDR2 is SVGIG (reference sequence). V was cut by 2 bases and J by 2 bases, with 10 bases left in between. The CDR3 has 13 amino acids. CDR3 bases: TGTGCCTGGAGTCCGGGACTTACCTACGAGCAGTACTTC. Translated: CAWSPGLTYEQYF.

The chain has TRBV5-4 and TRBJ2-6; 11 nucleotides align to TRBD1. This CDR3 is built from 18 residues. Trimming took 6 bases from V and 1 from J; bases not matched to a gene: 9. The V gene's germline CDR1 is SGHNT and CDR2 YYREEE (reference sequence). The DNA for the CDR3 is TGTGCCAGCACACGTCCTGGGACAGGGGGTTCTGGGGCCAACGTCCTGACTTTC. Translation gives CASTRPGTGGSGANVLTF.

The J gene is TRBJ2-7, the V gene TRBV2; 13 nucleotides agree with TRBD2. Per the germline V gene, CDR1 is SNHLY and CDR2 is FYNNEI. V lost 7 bases to trimming and J lost 4 bases; unmatched junction nucleotides: 7. The CDR3 spans 15 residues. CDR3 amino acids: CASTRGTSGIYEQYF. In DNA, the CDR3 is TGTGCCAGCACACGGGGGACTAGCGGGATTTACGAGCAGTACTTC.

This chain connects TRBV4-3 to TRBJ1-3; D not certain. The CDR3 loop spans 18 amino acids. Germline V gene data show CDR1 as LGHNA and CDR2 as YSLEER. V was trimmed by 2 bases and J by 2 bases, leaving 19 bases between them. The DNA of the CDR3 is TGCGCCAGCAGCCAATCTATTACCGACTTAGTTGCTGGAAACACCATATATTTT. Its translation: CASSQSITDLVAGNTIYF.

The chain is built from TRBV19 and TRBJ2-7; 11 nucleotides line up with TRBD2. The CDR3 extends over 14 amino acids. With 3 bases clipped from V and 3 bases from J, the junction kept 1 base outside the gene matches. Germline lookup yields CDR1 LNHDA and CDR2 SQIVND (reference sequence). CDR3 DNA sequence: TGTGCCAGTAGTATCCTAGCGGGAGGCTACGAGCAGTACTTC. Translating it yields CASSILAGGYEQYF.

CDR3 sequence: CASSQRGGAPGYGYTF. The CDR3 DNA sequence: TGTGCCAGCAGTCAGAGGGGGGGGGCTCCGGGCTATGGCTACACCTTC. The rearrangement uses TRBV28 and TRBJ1-2; TRBD1 is a possible D gene (6 bases). The CDR3 consists of 16 residues. Germline assignment: CDR1 MDHEN and CDR2 SYDVKM. V lost 5 bases to trimming and J lost 4 bases, with 20 bases between them.

This clone occurred once. The J gene is TRBJ2-2, the V gene TRBV9; 9 bases are shared with TRBD1. The trim removed 6 bases at V and 3 bases at J, leaving 6 bases unmatched. Germline lookup yields CDR1 SGDLS and CDR2 YYNGEE. The CDR3 is 15 amino acids. The CDR3: CASTGTGIHTGELFF. The CDR3 DNA is TGTGCCAGCACCGGGACAGGGATTCACACCGGGGAGCTGTTTTTT.

The rearrangement joins TRBV19 to TRBJ2-3; TRBD2 aligns across 11 bases. The trim removed 6 bases at V and 4 bases at J, leaving 9 bases unmatched. The CDR3 covers 16 residues. Germline-derived CDR1 and CDR2 are LNHDA and SQIVND (reference sequence). Written as DNA, the CDR3 is TGTGCCAGTAGCAGGGGGGGTAGCGGGAGGGCAGATACGCAGTATTTT. It yields the protein CASSRGGSGRADTQYF.

The table lists this clone with a count of one. V and J are TRBV6-5 and TRBJ2-2, with 8 bases matching TRBD2. The J segment lost 2 bases and the V segment lost 6 bases, leaving 5 bases of the junction unmatched. Germline-derived CDR1 and CDR2 are MNHEY and SVGAGI. The CDR3 runs 15 residues. The chain's CDR3 is CASRVGGANTGELFF. In DNA, the CDR3 is TGTGCCAGCAGGGTCGGGGGGGCCAACACCGGGGAGCTGTTTTTT.

The V call is TRBV7-2, the J call TRBJ2-5; 9 nucleotides line up with TRBD1. The CDR3 consists of 14 residues. Germline trimming cut 4 bases from V and 3 bases from J; bases unmatched to any gene: 3. Germline V gives CDR1 SGHTA, CDR2 FQGNSA. CDR3 nucleotides: TGTGCCAGCAGCTCTGGGACAGGGAAAGAGACCCAGTACTTC. This sequence encodes CASSSGTGKETQYF.

V usage is TRBV29-1 and J usage is TRBJ2-3; 8 bases line up with TRBD1. This CDR3 comprises 12 residues. The V and J ends lost 4 bases and 5 bases, in that order; junction bases with no gene match: 2. Germline lookup yields CDR1 SQVTM and CDR2 ANQGSEA. The CDR3: CSVGTGLDTQYF. The CDR3 DNA reads as TGCAGCGTTGGGACAGGGTTAGATACGCAGTATTTT.

The chain couples TRBV14 to TRBJ2-3; 10 bases map to TRBD2. Germline V gene lookup returns CDR1 SGHDN and CDR2 FVKESK. The CDR3 consists of 16 residues. V shed 1 base and J 1 base; nucleotides not matched to a gene: 2. This chain's CDR3 is CASSQAGTSGTDTQYF. The CDR3 DNA reads as TGTGCCAGCAGCCAAGCCGGGACTAGCGGCACAGATACGCAGTATTTT.

CDR3 coding DNA: TGTGCCAGCAGCATAGAAGGGACTAGCGGGTCCTACGAGCAGTACTTC. It is translated as CASSIEGTSGSYEQYF. This chain uses TRBV7-2 with TRBJ2-7; 12 bases match TRBD2. Germline trimming cut 5 bases from V and 1 base from J; bases unmatched to any gene: 6. Looked up from germline, CDR1 is SGHTA and CDR2 is FQGNSA. This CDR3 is 16 amino acids long.

CDR3 sequence (DNA): TGTGCCAGCAGCTCAGAGGACAAGGCCGCGCAGTACTTC. Amino acid sequence: CASSSEDKAAQYF. The chain has TRBV7-7 and TRBJ2-7, with a weak D call TRBD1 (5 bases). The CDR3 has 13 amino acids. The ends were cut back, 4 bases at V and 9 bases at J, with 16 bases in the middle. Germline V gives CDR1 SSHAT, CDR2 FNYEAQ (reference sequence).

The V call is TRBV5-1, the J call TRBJ1-2; no definite D call. Trimming removed 3 bases from V and 8 bases from J, with 14 bases in between. From germline, CDR1 is SGHRS and CDR2 YFSETQ. The CDR3 is 13 amino acids. The CDR3 DNA follows: TGCGCCAGCAGCTCAGATACAGCTCCGGGCTACACCTTC. This gives the protein CASSSDTAPGYTF.

The chain links TRBV9 to TRBJ1-1; D ambiguous. Trimming took 0 bases from V and 4 from J, leaving 13 bases between them. Germline loops: CDR1 SGDLS, CDR2 YYNGEE. The CDR3 totals 15 residues. The CDR3 loop is CASSVVNSLTTEAFF. DNA for the CDR3: TGTGCCAGCAGCGTAGTTAACAGTCTTACCACTGAAGCTTTCTTT.

The chain couples TRBV12-2 to TRBJ2-7; the D segment call TRBD1 is taken from the table without a DNA check. TRBV12-2 is given as a pseudogene. The length of the CDR3 is 15 residues. CDR3 region: CASRLGTGLSYEQYF. The CDR3, as DNA: TGTGCAAGTCGCTTGGGGACAGGCCTCTCCTACGAGCAGTACTTC.